The clone carrying this T cell receptor (beta chain) appeared once. The sequenced template was RNA, covering the TCR beta CDR3 region. RT-PCR with HTBI primers came first, then second-round multiplex PCR. MiXCR, run by TCRdb on the multiplex PCR reads, gives a single entry per CDR3 protein. This table holds hundreds of thousands of distinct CDR3 sequences, under 25% found once. Germline V CDR1 and CDR2: SGDLS, YYNGEE. The V gene end was trimmed by 4 bases and the J gene end by 2 bases; junction bases not matched to a gene: 9. This CDR3 has 17 amino acids. The data belong to a study of Graves' ophthalmopathy and Graves' hyperthyroidism.

The source of this sequence is a woman younger than 35 with stable Graves' hyperthyroidism. Material for sequencing was peripheral blood. The gene calls are TRBV9 and TRBJ2-2, with 9 bases fitting TRBD2. The CDR3 bases are TGTGCCAGCAGCTTTCCTTCTAGCGGGATAAACACCGGGGAGCTGTTTTTT. This translates into CASSFPSSGINTGELFF.